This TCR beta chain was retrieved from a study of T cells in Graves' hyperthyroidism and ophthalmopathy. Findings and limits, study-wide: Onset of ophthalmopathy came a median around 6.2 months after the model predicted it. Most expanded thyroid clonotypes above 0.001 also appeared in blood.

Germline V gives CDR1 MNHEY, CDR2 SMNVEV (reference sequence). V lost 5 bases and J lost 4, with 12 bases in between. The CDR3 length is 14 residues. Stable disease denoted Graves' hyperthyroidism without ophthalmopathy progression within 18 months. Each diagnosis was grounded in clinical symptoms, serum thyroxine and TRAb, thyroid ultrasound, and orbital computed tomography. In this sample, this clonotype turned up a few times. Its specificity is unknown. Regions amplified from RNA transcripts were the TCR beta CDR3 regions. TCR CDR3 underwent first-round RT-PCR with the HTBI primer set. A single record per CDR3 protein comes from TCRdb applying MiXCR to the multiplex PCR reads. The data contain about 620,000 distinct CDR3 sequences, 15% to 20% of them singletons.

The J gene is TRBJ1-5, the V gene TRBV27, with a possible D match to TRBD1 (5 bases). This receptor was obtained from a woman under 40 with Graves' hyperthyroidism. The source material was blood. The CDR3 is CASSLRGANQPQHF. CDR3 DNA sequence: TGTGCCAGCAGTCTAAGAGGGGCGAATCAGCCCCAGCATTTT.